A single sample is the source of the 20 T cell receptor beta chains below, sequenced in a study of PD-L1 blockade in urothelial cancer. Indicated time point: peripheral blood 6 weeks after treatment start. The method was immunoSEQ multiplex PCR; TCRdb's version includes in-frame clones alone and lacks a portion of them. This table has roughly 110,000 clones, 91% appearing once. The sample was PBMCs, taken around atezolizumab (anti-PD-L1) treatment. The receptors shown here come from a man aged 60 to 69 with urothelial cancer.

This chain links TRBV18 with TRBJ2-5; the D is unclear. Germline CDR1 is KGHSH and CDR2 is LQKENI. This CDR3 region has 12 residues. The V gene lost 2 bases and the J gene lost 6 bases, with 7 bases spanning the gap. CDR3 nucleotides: TGTGCCAGCTCACCAGTGAGCAAGACCCAGTACTTC. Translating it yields CASSPVSKTQYF.

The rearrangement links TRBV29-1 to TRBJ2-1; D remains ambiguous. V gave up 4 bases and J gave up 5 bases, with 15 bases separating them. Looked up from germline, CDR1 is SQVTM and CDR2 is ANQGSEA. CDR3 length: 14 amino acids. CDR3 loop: CSVASLLADNEQFF. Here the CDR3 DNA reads TGCAGCGTTGCGTCGTTGCTGGCGGACAATGAGCAGTTCTTC.

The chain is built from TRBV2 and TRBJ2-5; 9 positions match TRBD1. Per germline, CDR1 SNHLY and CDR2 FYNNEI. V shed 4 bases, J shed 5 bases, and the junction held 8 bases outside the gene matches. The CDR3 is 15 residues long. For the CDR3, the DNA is TGTGCCAGCAGTGCCCTGACAGGGGGAAGGGAGACCCAGTACTTC. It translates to CASSALTGGRETQYF.

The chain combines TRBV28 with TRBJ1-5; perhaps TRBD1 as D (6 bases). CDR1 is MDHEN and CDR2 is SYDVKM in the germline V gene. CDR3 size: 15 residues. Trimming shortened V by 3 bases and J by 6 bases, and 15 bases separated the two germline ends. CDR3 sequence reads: CASSFPQGTGQPQHF. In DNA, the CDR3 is TGTGCCAGCAGTTTCCCACAGGGAACCGGTCAGCCCCAGCATTTT.

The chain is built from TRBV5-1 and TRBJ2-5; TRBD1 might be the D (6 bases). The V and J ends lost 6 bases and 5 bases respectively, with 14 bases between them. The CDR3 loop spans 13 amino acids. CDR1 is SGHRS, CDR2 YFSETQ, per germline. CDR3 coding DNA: TGCGCCAGCACCCTATCAACAGGGGAGACCCAGTACTTC. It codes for CASTLSTGETQYF.

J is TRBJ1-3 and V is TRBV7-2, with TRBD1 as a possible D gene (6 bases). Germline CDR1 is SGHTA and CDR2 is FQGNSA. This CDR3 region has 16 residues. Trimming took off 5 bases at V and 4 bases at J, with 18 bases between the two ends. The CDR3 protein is CASSPNRDISGNTIYF. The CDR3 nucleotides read TGTGCCAGCAGCCCTAACAGGGATATTTCCGGAAACACCATATATTTT.

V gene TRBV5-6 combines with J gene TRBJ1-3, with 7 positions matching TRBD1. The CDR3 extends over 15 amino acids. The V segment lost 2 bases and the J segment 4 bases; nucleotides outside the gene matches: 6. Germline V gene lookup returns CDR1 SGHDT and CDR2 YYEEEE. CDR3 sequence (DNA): TGTGCCAGCAGCTTAGACAGGGTACCAGGAAACACCATATATTTT. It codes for CASSLDRVPGNTIYF. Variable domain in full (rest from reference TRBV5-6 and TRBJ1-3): DAGVTQSPTHLIKTRGQQVTLRCSPKSGHDTVSWYQQALGQGPQFIFQYYEEEERQRGNFPDRFSGHQFPNYSSELNVNALLLGDSALYLCASSLDRVPGNTIYFGEGSWLTVV.

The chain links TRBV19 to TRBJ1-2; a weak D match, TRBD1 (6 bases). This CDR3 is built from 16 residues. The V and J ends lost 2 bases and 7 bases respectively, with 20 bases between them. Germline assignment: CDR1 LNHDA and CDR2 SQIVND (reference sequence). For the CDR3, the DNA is TGTGCCAGTAGTATACCCCGGACAGAGTGGAGTGGTGGCTACACCTTC. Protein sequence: CASSIPRTEWSGGYTF.

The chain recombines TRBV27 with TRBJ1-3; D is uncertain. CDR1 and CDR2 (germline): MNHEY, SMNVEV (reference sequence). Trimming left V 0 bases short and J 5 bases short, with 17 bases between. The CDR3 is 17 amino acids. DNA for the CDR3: TGTGCCAGCAGTTTATCGTTGGTTTTCGGCGGAAGAAACACCATATATTTT. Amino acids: CASSLSLVFGGRNTIYF.

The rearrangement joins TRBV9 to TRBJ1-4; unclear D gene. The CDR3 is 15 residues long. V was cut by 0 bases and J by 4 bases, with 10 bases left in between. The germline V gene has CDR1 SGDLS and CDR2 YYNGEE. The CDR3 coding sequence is TGTGCCAGCAGCGTAGGCGGGTTCCGTAATGAAAAACTGTTTTTT. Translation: CASSVGGFRNEKLFF.

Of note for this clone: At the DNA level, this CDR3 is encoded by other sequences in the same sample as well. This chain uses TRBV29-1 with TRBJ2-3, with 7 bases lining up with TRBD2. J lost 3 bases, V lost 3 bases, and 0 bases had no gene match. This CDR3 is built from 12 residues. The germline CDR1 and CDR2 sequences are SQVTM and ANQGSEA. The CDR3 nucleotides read TGCAGCGTTGATAGCGGGACAGATACGCAGTATTTT. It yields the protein CSVDSGTDTQYF.

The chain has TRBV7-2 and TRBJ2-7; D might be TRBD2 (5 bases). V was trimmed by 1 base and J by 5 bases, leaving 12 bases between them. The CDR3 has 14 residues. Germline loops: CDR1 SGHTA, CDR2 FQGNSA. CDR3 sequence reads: CASSLVWTGDEQYF. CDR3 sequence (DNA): TGTGCCAGCAGCTTAGTTTGGACCGGGGACGAGCAGTACTTC.

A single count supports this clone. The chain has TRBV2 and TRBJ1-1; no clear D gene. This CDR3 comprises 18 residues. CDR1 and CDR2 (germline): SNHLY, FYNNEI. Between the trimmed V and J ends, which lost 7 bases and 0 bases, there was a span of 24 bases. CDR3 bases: TGTGCCAGCAACATCCACCCCGGGGAGGGAGCCATGAACACTGAAGCTTTCTTT. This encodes CASNIHPGEGAMNTEAFF.

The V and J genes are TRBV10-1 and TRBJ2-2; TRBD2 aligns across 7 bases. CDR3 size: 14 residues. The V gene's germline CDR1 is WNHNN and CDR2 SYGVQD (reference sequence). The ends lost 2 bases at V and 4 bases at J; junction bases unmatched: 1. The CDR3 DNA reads TGCGCCAGCAGTGAGACTAGCGTCACCGGGGAGCTGTTTTTT. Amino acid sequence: CASSETSVTGELFF.

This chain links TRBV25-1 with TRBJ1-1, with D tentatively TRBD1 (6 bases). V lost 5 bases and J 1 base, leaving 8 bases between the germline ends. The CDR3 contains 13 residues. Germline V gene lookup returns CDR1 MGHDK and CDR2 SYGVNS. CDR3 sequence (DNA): TGTGCCAGCAGTCCGGGACAGAACACTGAAGCTTTCTTT. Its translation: CASSPGQNTEAFF. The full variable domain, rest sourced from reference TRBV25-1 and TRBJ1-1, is EADIYQTPRYLVIGTGKKITLECSQTMGHDKMYWYQQDPGMELHLIHYSYGVNSTEKGDLSSESTVSRIRTEHFPLTLESARPSHTSQYLCASSPGQNTEAFFGQGTRLTVV.

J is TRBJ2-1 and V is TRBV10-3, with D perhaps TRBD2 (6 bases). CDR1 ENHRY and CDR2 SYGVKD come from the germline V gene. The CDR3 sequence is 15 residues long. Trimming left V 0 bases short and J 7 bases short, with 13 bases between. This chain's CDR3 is CAISESGTLGNEQFF. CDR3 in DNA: TGTGCCATCAGTGAGTCTGGGACTTTAGGGAATGAGCAGTTCTTC.

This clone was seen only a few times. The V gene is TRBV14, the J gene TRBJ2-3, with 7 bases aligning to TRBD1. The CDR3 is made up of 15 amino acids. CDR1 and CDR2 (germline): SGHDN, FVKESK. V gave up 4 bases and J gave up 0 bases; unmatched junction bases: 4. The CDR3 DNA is TGTGCCAGCAGCCCCCGGACAGGCAGCACAGATACGCAGTATTTT. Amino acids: CASSPRTGSTDTQYF. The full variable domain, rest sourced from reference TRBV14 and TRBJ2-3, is EAGVTQFPSHSVIEKGQTVTLRCDPISGHDNLYWYRRVMGKEIKFLLHFVKESKQDESGMPNNRFLAERTGGTYSTLKVQPAELEDSGVYFCASSPRTGSTDTQYFGPGTRLTVL.

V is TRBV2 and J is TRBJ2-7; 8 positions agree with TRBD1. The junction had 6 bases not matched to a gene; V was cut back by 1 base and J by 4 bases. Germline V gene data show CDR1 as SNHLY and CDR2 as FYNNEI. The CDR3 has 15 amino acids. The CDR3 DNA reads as TGTGCCAGCAGTGAAGGTGCTGGACAGGGATACGAGCAGTACTTC. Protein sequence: CASSEGAGQGYEQYF.

CDR3 sequence: CASSSDREANTGELFF. In DNA, the CDR3 is TGTGCCAGCAGCTCGGACAGGGAGGCGAACACCGGGGAGCTGTTTTTT. This chain links TRBV5-4 with TRBJ2-2; TRBD1 aligns across 8 bases. The CDR3 has 16 residues. The junction had 4 bases not matched to a gene; V was cut back by 3 bases and J by 0 bases. In germline, CDR1 is SGHNT, CDR2 YYREEE (reference sequence).

CDR3 sequence: CASSPMGAGAYEQYF. The CDR3 coding sequence is TGTGCCAGCAGCCCCATGGGGGCGGGGGCCTACGAGCAGTACTTC. J is TRBJ2-7 and V is TRBV5-6, with D possibly TRBD2 on 7 matching bases. Trimming pared 4 bases from V and 2 bases from J, leaving 16 bases between. The CDR3 runs to 15 residues. CDR1 is SGHDT and CDR2 is YYEEEE in the germline V gene.